This T cell receptor (beta chain) stems from a study of T-cell reconstitution after alpha-beta-depleted transplantation in children. Findings of the study overall: From newly produced T cells came most of the T-cell counts and diversity one year after transplant. Approximately two months post-transplant, alpha-beta T cells reportedly originated from several hundred expanded graft clones. Surviving thymic progenitors and recipient T cells were the source of high TCRbeta diversity at day 60 in some patients.

Concerning this clonotype itself: The antigen is not known.

This sample's TCRbeta library carried unique molecular identifier barcodes. TCRdb ran MiXCR on the PCR reads and lists one entry per CDR3 protein. The data contain about 460,000 distinct CDR3 sequences, 10% to 13% of them singletons. Germline CDR1 and CDR2: SGDLS and YYNGEE. The CDR3 loop spans 16 amino acids. Trimming removed 2 bases from V and 4 bases from J; junction bases left unmatched: 4. The sample here was PBMCs, taken before TCRalphabeta/CD19-depleted stem cell transplant. The chain employs TRBV9 and TRBJ2-3; 13 positions agree with TRBD2. This TCR was sampled from a child aged 2-15 years with inherited bone marrow failure, due to receive a stem cell transplant. CDR3 sequence: CASSVRTSGSADTQYF. In DNA, the CDR3 is TGTGCCAGCAGCGTTAGGACTAGCGGGAGTGCAGATACGCAGTATTTT.